Listed below are T cell receptor beta chains from one sample, sequenced in a study of blood T cell repertoires in COVID-19. The table came from immunoSEQ multiplex PCR; TCRdb's copy has only in-frame clones and leaves some out. Altogether around 100,000 clones are present, more than 75% being singletons, with the ten largest covering 6.2%. Sequencing input: peripheral blood. The receptors shown here come from a human donor in a cohort sampled during active COVID-19. Both conserved end residues are trimmed from each CDR3. Fields, in order: J gene, V gene, CDR3 protein.

j_call: TRBJ1-3
v_call: TRBV2
cdr3_aa: ASSDSGQGYSGNTIY

j_call: TRBJ1-1
v_call: TRBV7-9
cdr3_aa: ASSLPLGGTEAF

j_call: TRBJ2-6
v_call: TRBV3-1/TRBV3-2
cdr3_aa: ASSSPYPGANVLT

j_call: TRBJ1-1
v_call: TRBV6-5
cdr3_aa: ASRGLGQPNTEAF

j_call: TRBJ1-2
v_call: TRBV7-9
cdr3_aa: ASSTENYGYT

j_call: TRBJ1-1
v_call: TRBV7-8
cdr3_aa: ASSLEGLAGMNTEAF

j_call: TRBJ2-1
v_call: TRBV7-8
cdr3_aa: ASSPLGGAYNEQF

j_call: TRBJ2-3
v_call: TRBV9
cdr3_aa: ASSVEGGSGDTQY

j_call: TRBJ2-7
v_call: TRBV5-4
cdr3_aa: ASSSFSGYSAEQY

j_call: TRBJ2-1
v_call: TRBV11-2
cdr3_aa: ASSLRGAKGSDGYGEQF

j_call: TRBJ1-4
v_call: TRBV4-1
cdr3_aa: ASSPRGTGGGNSEKLF

j_call: TRBJ2-1
v_call: TRBV2
cdr3_aa: ASSPRLHRQTSGPYNEQF

j_call: TRBJ2-3
v_call: TRBV2
cdr3_aa: ARKTSGGITDTQY

j_call: TRBJ1-6
v_call: TRBV4-1
cdr3_aa: ASSLYGGSFNSPLH

j_call: TRBJ1-1
v_call: TRBV29-1
cdr3_aa: SVQQGDTEAF

j_call: TRBJ1-5
v_call: TRBV30
cdr3_aa: AWRNRDRGNQPQH

j_call: TRBJ2-2
v_call: TRBV27
cdr3_aa: ASSSPSQGVGELF

j_call: TRBJ1-1
v_call: TRBV6-5
cdr3_aa: ASSYSSETEAF

j_call: TRBJ1-2
v_call: TRBV24-1
cdr3_aa: ATSDVAYGYT

j_call: TRBJ2-3
v_call: TRBV7-3
cdr3_aa: ASSSGITGDTQY

j_call: TRBJ1-2
v_call: TRBV27
cdr3_aa: ASSFSGTGFGYT

j_call: TRBJ2-7
v_call: TRBV19
cdr3_aa: ASSIAGEQY

j_call: TRBJ1-4
v_call: TRBV7-9
cdr3_aa: ASSLGGQTTEKLF

j_call: TRBJ2-1
v_call: TRBV28
cdr3_aa: ASSLFPGGDNEQF

j_call: TRBJ2-6
v_call: TRBV15
cdr3_aa: ALRGTGANVLT

j_call: TRBJ2-7
v_call: TRBV7-9
cdr3_aa: ASSLTDYEQY

j_call: TRBJ2-1
v_call: TRBV10-1
cdr3_aa: ASSLGTSGPNEQF

j_call: TRBJ2-3
v_call: TRBV19
cdr3_aa: ASSSQRESDTQY

j_call: TRBJ1-2
v_call: TRBV27
cdr3_aa: ASKTGTGAYGYT

j_call: TRBJ2-7
v_call: TRBV24-1
cdr3_aa: ATSDWTSGRSGEQY

j_call: TRBJ2-1
v_call: TRBV6-5
cdr3_aa: ASMGAGEQF

j_call: TRBJ1-6
v_call: TRBV10-3
cdr3_aa: AIKGTGGENSPLH

j_call: TRBJ2-3
v_call: TRBV6-5
cdr3_aa: ASSYSSGDTQY

j_call: TRBJ2-1
v_call: TRBV6-4
cdr3_aa: ASSARQGAIGEQF

j_call: TRBJ2-1
v_call: TRBV3-1/TRBV3-2
cdr3_aa: ASSQDILSGGYNEQF

j_call: TRBJ1-5
v_call: TRBV16
cdr3_aa: ASSQLAARDLNQPQH

j_call: TRBJ2-1
v_call: TRBV2
cdr3_aa: ASRTPTQSSYNEQF

j_call: TRBJ1-2
v_call: TRBV7-9
cdr3_aa: APTHTGAGYT

j_call: TRBJ1-4
v_call: TRBV9
cdr3_aa: ASSVSAGRSTNEKLF

j_call: TRBJ2-7
v_call: TRBV6-5
cdr3_aa: ASSSFAGSYEQY

j_call: TRBJ1-5
v_call: TRBV19
cdr3_aa: ASSVTGLGGNQPQH

j_call: TRBJ2-5
v_call: TRBV5-1
cdr3_aa: ASSLPDSREETQY

j_call: TRBJ2-1
v_call: TRBV6-4
cdr3_aa: ASTEGRETGGYNEQF

j_call: TRBJ2-1
v_call: TRBV19
cdr3_aa: ASSMGLAGVNEQF

j_call: TRBJ1-2
v_call: TRBV9
cdr3_aa: ASSVDISPNLLSYT

j_call: TRBJ2-6
v_call: TRBV5-8
cdr3_aa: ASRVPGANVLT

j_call: TRBJ2-4
v_call: TRBV27
cdr3_aa: ASSFGQPLSKNIQY

j_call: TRBJ1-5
v_call: TRBV9
cdr3_aa: ASSVARGGNQPQH